The clone carrying this TCR beta chain has only a few counts. What it binds is not known. The CDR3 runs to 14 residues. The V and J ends lost 6 bases and 8 bases respectively, with 17 bases between them. Germline V gene sequence: CDR1 MRHNA, CDR2 SNTAGT. Libraries were prepared by immunoSEQ multiplex PCR; TCRdb keeps only in-frame clonotypes and omits some of them. The table records roughly 500,000 clones, 87% of them present only once. The sample's treatment: 19 received Ad26.COV2.S at low or high dose, single or two shots; roughly five received placebo; per-sample allocation not given. On day 63 after the first injection, vaccine and placebo recipients gave samples. The data were obtained in a study of Ad26.COV2.S vaccination and SARS-CoV-2 variants. The wider study: The donor belonged to the COV1001 Ad26.COV2.S trial arm.

General observations from the study: After vaccination, substantial breadth of spike-specific CD8+ and CD4+ responses was reported. Placebo and vaccine recipients had non-spike TCR breadth that was similar.

The specimen was peripheral blood, collected in a trial of Ad26.COV2.S vaccine versus placebo. This TCR was recovered from a person between 18 and 65 years old who received the Ad26.COV2.S COVID-19 vaccine or a placebo. This chain joins TRBV6-4 and TRBJ2-1; perhaps TRBD2 as D (6 bases). This CDR3 is CASSALTSSDEQFF. Written as DNA, the CDR3 is TGTGCCAGCAGCGCCTTGACTTCTAGCGATGAGCAGTTCTTC.